These 9 T cell receptor beta chains originate from one sample sequenced in a study of shared clonotypes between healthy human individuals. Terminally differentiated effector memory CD45RA+ cells were excluded from the naive CD8 cells, which were CD45RO-negative and positively selected for CCR7. Clones were read by immunoSEQ multiplex PCR, and TCRdb kept only the in-frame ones, dropping some. The table lists more than 2 million clones, 93% of them singletons. The specimen was naive CD8+ T cells from PBMCs. The source of these receptors is a man aged 18 to 35 in good health. Some clones in this sample may be carry-over from other donors' samples.

The rearrangement joins TRBV11-3 to TRBJ2-1; D unresolved. The CDR3 totals 12 residues. Germline loops: CDR1 SGHNT, CDR2 YENEEA. V was trimmed by 3 bases and J by 8 bases, leaving 8 bases between them. The CDR3 loop is CASSFGAYEQFF. DNA for the CDR3: TGTGCCAGCAGCTTCGGAGCCTATGAGCAGTTCTTC.

This chain links TRBV28 with TRBJ1-4; the D is unclear. The CDR3 consists of 12 residues. Germline loops: CDR1 MDHEN, CDR2 SYDVKM. Trimming stripped 4 bases from V and 8 bases from J, with 8 bases between. The DNA for the CDR3 is TGTGCCAGCAGTTGGGTTCAGGAAAAACTGTTTTTT. Translation gives CASSWVQEKLFF.

Concerning this clone itself: At the DNA level, this CDR3 is encoded by other sequences in the same sample as well. The V call is TRBV19, the J call TRBJ1-1, with 9 bases lining up with TRBD1. Germline V CDR1 and CDR2: LNHDA, SQIVND (reference sequence). The CDR3 is 13 amino acids. Germline trimming cut 7 bases from V and 4 bases from J; bases unmatched to any gene: 4. The CDR3 region is CASTTGGGTEAFF. In DNA form, the CDR3 reads TGTGCCAGTACCACAGGGGGCGGCACTGAAGCTTTCTTT.

This clone has just one count. The rearrangement joins TRBV28 to TRBJ2-5; possibly TRBD2 for D (5 bases). The CDR3 spans 13 residues. CDR1 is MDHEN, CDR2 SYDVKM, per germline. V lost 7 bases and J lost 2, with 11 bases in between. In nucleotides, the CDR3 is TGTGCCAGCATGTTGACGGGGCAAGAGACCCAGTACTTC. It specifies CASMLTGQETQYF.

The genes are TRBV5-1 and TRBJ2-7; tentatively, D is TRBD2 (6 bases). This CDR3 is built from 15 residues. V was shortened by 0 bases and J by 2 bases, with 12 bases between the two germline ends. Germline V gives CDR1 SGHRS, CDR2 YFSETQ. The CDR3 DNA sequence: TGCGCCAGCAGCTTGGACGCGGGAAGGACCTACGAGCAGTACTTC. It is translated as CASSLDAGRTYEQYF.

The V and J genes are TRBV7-6 and TRBJ2-7; D possibly uses TRBD1 or TRBD2 (6 bases each). V was pared by 5 bases and J by 1 base, with 15 bases between. This CDR3 is 15 amino acids long. Looked up from germline, CDR1 is SGHVS and CDR2 is FNYEAQ. The CDR3: CASSRGAGASYEQYF. The CDR3 bases are TGTGCCAGCAGCAGGGGGGCAGGGGCATCCTACGAGCAGTACTTC.

A word on this clone: The sample has other DNA sequences that encode this CDR3 too. The chain couples TRBV7-9 to TRBJ2-3; possibly TRBD1 for D (6 bases). The V end was cut by 1 base, the J end by 0 bases, with 8 bases between. CDR1 is SEHNR and CDR2 is FQNEAQ in the germline V gene (reference sequence). This CDR3 is 15 amino acids long. The CDR3 DNA follows: TGTGCCAGCAGCTTAGGGACAGCTAGCACAGATACGCAGTATTTT. As protein: CASSLGTASTDTQYF.

This clone was found once. The chain links TRBV27 to TRBJ2-7; tentatively, D is TRBD2 (5 bases). Germline V gene data show CDR1 as MNHEY and CDR2 as SMNVEV (reference sequence). The germline V and J ends were trimmed by 6 bases and 2 bases, with 20 bases remaining between them. This CDR3 has 16 amino acids. The chain's CDR3 is CASSLAGGRRTYEQYF. The CDR3 DNA sequence: TGTGCCAGCAGCCTGGCGGGCGGCAGGAGAACCTACGAGCAGTACTTC.

This rearrangement joins TRBV6-1 to TRBJ1-2; the D is unclear. The V gene's germline CDR1 is MNHNS and CDR2 SASEGT. The CDR3 covers 16 residues. Trimming took 1 base from V and 7 from J, leaving 19 bases between them. The CDR3 coding sequence is TGTGCCAGCAGTGAAGTTTTGGGCAGCCAATTTGGTGGCTACACCTTC. It codes for CASSEVLGSQFGGYTF.